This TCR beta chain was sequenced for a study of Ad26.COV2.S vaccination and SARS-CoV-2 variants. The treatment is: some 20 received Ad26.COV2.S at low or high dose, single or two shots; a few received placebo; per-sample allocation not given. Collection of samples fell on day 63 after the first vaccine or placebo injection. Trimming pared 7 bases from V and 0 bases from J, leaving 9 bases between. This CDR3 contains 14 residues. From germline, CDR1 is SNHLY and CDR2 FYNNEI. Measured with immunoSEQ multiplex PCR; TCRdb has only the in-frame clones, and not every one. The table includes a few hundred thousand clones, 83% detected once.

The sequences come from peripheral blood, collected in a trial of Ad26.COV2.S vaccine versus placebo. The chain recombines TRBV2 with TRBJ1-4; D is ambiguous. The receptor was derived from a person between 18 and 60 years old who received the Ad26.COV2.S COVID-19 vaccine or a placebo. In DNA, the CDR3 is TGTGCCAGCAACACGAGAGCAACTAATGAAAAACTGTTTTTT. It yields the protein CASNTRATNEKLFF. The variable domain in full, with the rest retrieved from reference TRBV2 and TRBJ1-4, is EPEVTQTPSHQVTQMGQEVILRCVPISNHLYFYWYRQILGQKVEFLVSFYNNEISEKSEIFDDQFSVERPDGSNFTLKIRSTKLEDSAMYFCASNTRATNEKLFFGSGTQLSVL.